The 25 T cell receptor beta chains given below trace back to one sample, sequenced in a study of blood T cell repertoires in COVID-19. Only in-frame clones appear in the TCRdb table, and some are missing; sequencing was by immunoSEQ multiplex PCR. The table has some 56,000 clones, 80% to 90% seen once; the top ten hold around 46%. The sample consisted of peripheral blood. The source of these receptors is a woman aged 60-75 years with COVID-19, enrolled during active disease.

The V and J genes are TRBV10-2 and TRBJ1-2, with 10 positions matching TRBD1. CDR1 is WSHSY, CDR2 SAAADI, per germline. V lost 6 bases and J lost 1; bases outside the gene matches: 8. This CDR3 region has 16 residues. The CDR3 here is CASRGQGTGNNYGYTF. CDR3 in DNA: TGCGCCAGCAGGGGACAGGGGACCGGTAATAACTATGGCTACACCTTC.

This rearrangement joins TRBV29-1 to TRBJ2-1, with TRBD2 matching over 9 bases. The CDR3 runs to 15 residues. Germline V gives CDR1 SQVTM, CDR2 ANQGSEA. Trimming removed 4 bases from V and 3 bases from J; junction bases left unmatched: 7. As DNA, the CDR3 is TGCAGCGTTGCCGTGGGACTAGCTTACTACAATGAGCAGTTCTTC. Translated, it gives CSVAVGLAYYNEQFF.

The gene calls are TRBV6-1 and TRBJ2-1; 12 nucleotides line up with TRBD1. With 3 bases clipped from V and 8 bases from J, the junction kept 2 bases outside the gene matches. CDR1 is MNHNS, CDR2 SASEGT, per germline. This CDR3 is 14 amino acids long. CDR3 sequence: CASSEGTGGYEQFF. The CDR3, as DNA: TGTGCCAGCAGTGAGGGGACAGGGGGCTATGAGCAGTTCTTC.

The J gene is TRBJ2-5, the V gene TRBV19, with D perhaps TRBD1 (6 bases). Looked up from germline, CDR1 is LNHDA and CDR2 is SQIVND (reference sequence). V was cut by 2 bases and J by 3 bases, with 10 bases left in between. The CDR3 consists of 14 residues. As DNA, the CDR3 is TGTGCCAGTAGTATAAAGGCAGGGGAAGAGACCCAGTACTTC. It translates to CASSIKAGEETQYF.

The chain couples TRBV7-9 to TRBJ2-3, with 10 bases lining up with TRBD2. Trimming cost V 5 bases and J 4 bases; bases outside gene matches: 3. CDR1 and CDR2 from the germline V gene are SEHNR and FQNEAQ (reference sequence). CDR3 size: 14 residues. As DNA, the CDR3 is TGTGCCAGCAGCCTCACTAGCGGGGCAGATACGCAGTATTTT. This sequence encodes CASSLTSGADTQYF.

The V gene is TRBV10-3, the J gene TRBJ1-2, with D tentatively TRBD1 (6 bases). CDR3 size: 15 residues. Germline V gene lookup returns CDR1 ENHRY and CDR2 SYGVKD. The germline V and J ends were trimmed by 6 bases and 7 bases, with 21 bases remaining between them. CDR3 in amino acids: CAIRETGYRAGGYTF. CDR3 DNA: TGTGCCATCAGAGAGACCGGGTACAGGGCAGGTGGCTACACCTTC.

V gene TRBV30 combines with J gene TRBJ2-5; 9 nucleotides agree with TRBD2. The CDR3 sequence is 15 residues long. Germline V gene lookup returns CDR1 GTSNPN and CDR2 SVGIG (reference sequence). V lost 3 bases to trimming and J lost 4 bases; unmatched junction nucleotides: 9. CDR3 in DNA: TGTGCCTGGAGCCGGTGGGGCGGGAGGGGAGAGACCCAGTACTTC. Its protein product is CAWSRWGGRGETQYF.

The genes are TRBV4-3 and TRBJ1-4; TRBD1 agrees at 7 bases. Trimming took 0 bases from V and 6 from J; bases not matched to a gene: 7. This CDR3 comprises 16 residues. Germline loops: CDR1 LGHNA, CDR2 YSLEER. DNA for the CDR3: TGCGCCAGCAGCCAAGAGGGTCGCAGGGGGTATGAAAAACTGTTTTTT. It codes for CASSQEGRRGYEKLFF.

The chain has TRBV28 and TRBJ1-4; D unresolved. V lost 3 bases and J 8 bases, leaving 16 bases between the germline ends. The CDR3 extends over 15 amino acids. Germline CDR1 is MDHEN and CDR2 is SYDVKM. For the CDR3, the DNA is TGTGCCAGCAGTTTTTTCCGGGGATCTTGGGAAAAACTGTTTTTT. Translation: CASSFFRGSWEKLFF.

The table lists this clone with a count of one. The CDR3 is CASSEPPPGQASYSNQPQHF. CDR3 sequence (DNA): TGTGCCAGCAGTGAACCCCCCCCGGGACAGGCCTCCTATAGCAATCAGCCCCAGCATTTT. The chain carries TRBV6-1 and TRBJ1-5; 8 bases line up with TRBD1. The CDR3 consists of 20 residues. V gave up 2 bases and J gave up 0 bases; unmatched junction bases: 15. In germline, CDR1 is MNHNS, CDR2 SASEGT.

V is TRBV15 and J is TRBJ2-1; TRBD1 agrees at 9 bases. The CDR3 runs to 15 residues. V was clipped by 1 base and J by 6 bases; unmatched bases: 4. Germline CDR1 is LNHNV and CDR2 is YYDKDF (reference sequence). CDR3 sequence reads: CATSRVQGAGNEQFF. Here the CDR3 DNA reads TGTGCCACCAGCAGAGTACAGGGGGCCGGCAATGAGCAGTTCTTC.

V is TRBV6-5 and J is TRBJ2-7, with TRBD1 identical over 8 bases. Germline V CDR1 and CDR2: MNHEY, SVGAGI. The CDR3 covers 14 residues. Losses at the gene ends were 2 bases for V and 6 bases for J; bases not matched to a gene: 6. As DNA, the CDR3 is TGTGCCAGCAGTTACAAGGCAGGGGGCCTCGAGCAGTACTTC. This codes for CASSYKAGGLEQYF.

Written as DNA, the CDR3 is TGTGCCAGCAGCCAAGATGCCAGCGGGGGGGCGTGGGAGGAGACCCAGTACTTC. Its protein is CASSQDASGGAWEETQYF. V and J are TRBV3-1 (or the pseudogene TRBV3-2) and TRBJ2-5, with TRBD2 matching over 10 bases. This CDR3 is built from 18 residues. Germline V gene sequence: CDR1 LGHDT, CDR2 YNNKEL (reference sequence). The junction had 12 bases not matched to a gene; V was cut back by 0 bases and J by 5 bases.

This rearrangement joins TRBV7-9 to TRBJ2-5; D is uncertain. This CDR3 spans 12 amino acids. Germline CDR1 is SEHNR and CDR2 is FQNEAQ (reference sequence). V was pared by 0 bases and J by 5 bases, with 4 bases between. As DNA, the CDR3 is TGTGCCAGCAGCTTAGCGGGCGAGACCCAGTACTTC. Translation: CASSLAGETQYF.

The chain recombines TRBV21-1 with TRBJ2-3; whether TRBD2, the table's D call, matches the DNA was not checked. TRBV21-1 is a known pseudogene. The CDR3 totals 18 residues. Written as DNA, the CDR3 is TGTGCCAGCAGCAAAGCTCACCTAAGACTCAAAGACACAGATACGCAGTATTTT. Translating it yields CASSKAHLRLKDTDTQYF.

J is TRBJ2-7 and V is TRBV2, with 10 positions matching TRBD2. Germline V gives CDR1 SNHLY, CDR2 FYNNEI. Trimming cost V 6 bases and J 0 bases; bases outside gene matches: 11. The CDR3 runs 17 residues. Here the CDR3 DNA reads TGTGCCAGCAGGATTGAGCGGGAGGGCCACGGCTCCTACGAGCAGTACTTC. This translates into CASRIEREGHGSYEQYF.

The chain combines TRBV6-5 with TRBJ1-5; D unclear. Germline assignment: CDR1 MNHEY and CDR2 SVGAGI. This CDR3 spans 15 amino acids. Trimming took off 2 bases at V and 0 bases at J, with 8 bases between the two ends. This CDR3 is CASSYRLNSNQPQHF. In DNA form, the CDR3 reads TGTGCCAGCAGTTACAGACTTAATAGCAATCAGCCCCAGCATTTT.

The V and J genes are TRBV4-3 and TRBJ2-1; 9 nucleotides align to TRBD2. The J segment lost 5 bases and the V segment lost 0 bases, leaving 5 bases of the junction unmatched. The CDR3 is made up of 16 amino acids. Germline CDR1 is LGHNA and CDR2 is YSLEER. CDR3 nucleotide sequence: TGCGCCAGCAGCCAAGATTTCGCGGGAGGGAACAATGAGCAGTTCTTC. It encodes CASSQDFAGGNNEQFF.

This sequence joins TRBV24-1 and TRBJ2-2, with TRBD2 matching over 12 bases. Looked up from germline, CDR1 is KGHDR and CDR2 is SFDVKD. CDR3 length equals 16 residues. The V gene end was trimmed by 4 bases and the J gene end by 3 bases; junction bases not matched to a gene: 2. The CDR3 DNA reads as TGTGCCACCAGTGAGGGGACTAGCGGGCACACCGGGGAGCTGTTTTTT. Translation: CATSEGTSGHTGELFF.

This clone was seen once. The chain is built from TRBV5-1 and TRBJ2-5, with 9 bases fitting TRBD2. Germline V CDR1 and CDR2: SGHRS, YFSETQ. The CDR3 spans 15 residues. V dropped 1 base and J dropped 4; count of bases not matched to a gene: 5. The CDR3 DNA follows: TGCGCCAGCAGCTTGCTCGGGACTAGCAGAGAGACCCAGTACTTC. Protein product: CASSLLGTSRETQYF.

The chain combines TRBV5-6 with TRBJ1-6; 12 bases are shared with TRBD1. The junction had 10 bases not matched to a gene; V was cut back by 0 bases and J by 6 bases. Per germline, CDR1 SGHDT and CDR2 YYEEEE. The CDR3 is 19 amino acids. CDR3 sequence: CASSLGYTGTGGSNSPLHF. CDR3 bases: TGTGCCAGCAGCTTGGGATACACCGGGACAGGGGGCTCTAATTCACCCCTCCACTTT.

The chain employs TRBV2 and TRBJ2-3; D is undetermined. Germline V CDR1 and CDR2: SNHLY, FYNNEI. The CDR3 is 14 residues long. Trimming left V 4 bases short and J 3 bases short, with 11 bases between. The CDR3 coding sequence is TGTGCCAGCAGTGGGCCCCAGACTACAGATACGCAGTATTTT. The encoded protein is CASSGPQTTDTQYF.

This chain links TRBV5-1 with TRBJ2-3; TRBD1 matches 7 bases. The CDR3 runs to 13 residues. Trimming removed 4 bases from V and 14 bases from J; junction bases left unmatched: 13. Germline values: CDR1 SGHRS, CDR2 YFSETQ. Here the CDR3 reads CASSAGRQGLRYF. The CDR3 bases are TGCGCCAGCAGCGCCGGAAGACAGGGTTTACGGTATTTT.

The chain is built from TRBV5-4 and TRBJ2-7; maybe TRBD2 (6 bases). The CDR3 length is 14 residues. V lost 0 bases and J 2 bases, leaving 9 bases between the germline ends. The germline V gene has CDR1 SGHNT and CDR2 YYREEE (reference sequence). The CDR3, as DNA: TGTGCCAGCAGCTTGGGGGGGGAGGCCTACGAGCAGTACTTC. Translating gives CASSLGGEAYEQYF.

The V gene is TRBV7-9, the J gene TRBJ2-2, with TRBD2 identical over 11 bases. The CDR3 sequence is 16 residues long. From germline, CDR1 is SEHNR and CDR2 FQNEAQ (reference sequence). Germline trimming cut 5 bases from V and 3 bases from J; bases unmatched to any gene: 5. In DNA, the CDR3 is TGTGCCAGCAGCGCAGGGACTAGCGGCGACACCGGGGAGCTGTTTTTT. Protein product: CASSAGTSGDTGELFF.